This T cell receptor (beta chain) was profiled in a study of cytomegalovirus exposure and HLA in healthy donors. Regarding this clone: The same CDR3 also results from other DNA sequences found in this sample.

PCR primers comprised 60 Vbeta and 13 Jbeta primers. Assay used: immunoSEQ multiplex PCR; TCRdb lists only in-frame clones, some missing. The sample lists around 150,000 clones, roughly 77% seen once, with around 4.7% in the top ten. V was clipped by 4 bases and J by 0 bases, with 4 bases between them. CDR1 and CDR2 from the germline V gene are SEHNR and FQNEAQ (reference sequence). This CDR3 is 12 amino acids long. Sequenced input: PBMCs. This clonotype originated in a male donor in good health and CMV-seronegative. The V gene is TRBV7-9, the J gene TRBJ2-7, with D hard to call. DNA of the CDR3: TGTGCCAGCAGCTCCCGCTCCTACGAGCAGTACTTC. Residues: CASSSRSYEQYF.